Below, 32 T cell receptor beta chains from the same sample are listed, as sequenced in a study of identical twins. MiXCR was run by TCRdb on the 5' RACE reads, yielding one entry per CDR3 protein. This sample has hundreds of thousands of distinct CDR3 sequences, with about 20% found just once. This same sample was also taken into another study, of T cells expressing NK-cell markers.

Sequenced: PBMCs. Receptors originate from a woman under 30 in good health.

The sample holds a few counts of this clonotype. The chain employs TRBV4-3 and TRBJ1-3; D is perhaps TRBD1 (5 bases). This CDR3 contains 16 residues. Germline loops: CDR1 LGHNA, CDR2 YSLEER. The V end was cut by 2 bases, the J end by 2 bases, with 13 bases between. The CDR3 DNA sequence: TGCGCCAGCAGCCAATCTGTAGCAGGGCCTGGAAACACCATATATTTT. Translating gives CASSQSVAGPGNTIYF.

The rearrangement uses TRBV12-3 or TRBV12-4 and TRBJ1-2; 8 nucleotides align to TRBD1. The V and J ends lost 3 bases and 6 bases, in that order; junction bases with no gene match: 6. This CDR3 contains 14 residues. The CDR3 DNA follows: TGTGCCAGCAGTTTCCTCGGACAGGGCCATGGCTACACCTTC. Its translation: CASSFLGQGHGYTF.

This clonotype was detected a few times. This chain connects TRBV29-1 to TRBJ2-3; 14 nucleotides line up with TRBD2. Germline V gene sequence: CDR1 SQVTM, CDR2 ANQGSEA. This CDR3 region has 17 residues. V was pared by 8 bases and J by 0 bases, with 10 bases of the junction left unmatched. This CDR3 is CSSQGLAGEGSTDTQYF. CDR3 nucleotides: TGCAGCTCCCAGGGACTAGCGGGAGAAGGTAGCACAGATACGCAGTATTTT.

This clonotype occurred many times. The J gene is TRBJ2-1, the V gene TRBV12-3 or TRBV12-4; D not certain. V lost 2 bases and J lost 6, with 5 bases in between. The CDR3 is 12 residues long. DNA of the CDR3: TGTGCCAGCAGTTTAATAGTCAATGAGCAGTTCTTC. It is translated as CASSLIVNEQFF.

This clonotype was seen only a few times. V gene TRBV6-1 combines with J gene TRBJ2-3; perhaps TRBD1 as D (5 bases). The CDR3 length is 14 residues. The V gene's germline CDR1 is MNHNS and CDR2 SASEGT. Trimming shortened V by 10 bases and J by 4 bases, and 18 bases separated the two germline ends. The CDR3 spells CATLRGRGADTQYF. The CDR3 region has the DNA TGTGCCACCCTCCGAGGAAGGGGCGCAGATACGCAGTATTTT.

This chain connects TRBV30 to TRBJ1-6; unclear D gene. Germline V gene lookup returns CDR1 GTSNPN and CDR2 SVGIG (reference sequence). Trimming took off 0 bases at V and 0 bases at J, with 9 bases between the two ends. The CDR3 is made up of 16 amino acids. The CDR3 nucleotides are TGTGCCTGGAGTGTTTCGGGCGGCTCCTATAATTCACCCCTCCACTTT. This encodes CAWSVSGGSYNSPLHF.

This clonotype was seen more than once but under ten times. The V call is TRBV10-3, the J call TRBJ2-7, with 7 bases aligning to TRBD2. This CDR3 region has 13 residues. Germline loops: CDR1 ENHRY, CDR2 SYGVKD. CDR3 bases: TGTTCCTACGGGAGCGGGGAAAGATACGAGCAGTACTTC. The encoded protein is CSYGSGERYEQYF.

This clonotype was found a few times. The chain joins TRBV27 to TRBJ2-1; possible D gene TRBD2, 5 bases. V was cut by 3 bases and J by 10 bases, with 22 bases left in between. CDR3 length equals 16 residues. Per germline, CDR1 MNHEY and CDR2 SMNVEV (reference sequence). The CDR3 sequence: CASSFIGWSGASEQFF. CDR3 nucleotide sequence: TGTGCCAGCAGTTTCATAGGTTGGAGCGGAGCATCGGAGCAGTTCTTC.

The chain recombines TRBV5-1 with TRBJ2-5, with a weak D call TRBD2 (6 bases). V lost 7 bases, J lost 2 bases, and 15 bases lay in between. This CDR3 has 14 residues. The germline CDR1 and CDR2 sequences are SGHRS and YFSETQ. The CDR3 sequence: CASGGDFKQETQYF. The CDR3, as DNA: TGCGCCAGCGGAGGGGATTTTAAACAAGAGACCCAGTACTTC.

The sample holds a few counts of this clonotype. The rearrangement uses TRBV10-3 and TRBJ2-1; TRBD2 is a possible D gene (6 bases). Trimming left V 4 bases short and J 0 bases short, with 13 bases between. Germline V gives CDR1 ENHRY, CDR2 SYGVKD. The CDR3 spans 16 residues. CDR3 sequence (DNA): TGTGCCATCAGTGGGAGCGGGTCGAGCTCCTACAATGAGCAGTTCTTC. It translates to CAISGSGSSSYNEQFF.

A few counts support this clonotype. The chain has TRBV5-1 and TRBJ2-7; D perhaps matches TRBD2 (5 bases). This CDR3 region has 13 residues. V dropped 5 bases and J dropped 4 bases, with 13 bases sitting between them. Germline V lookup: CDR1 SGHRS, CDR2 YFSETQ. CDR3 protein: CASRYTSGYEQYF. The CDR3 coding sequence is TGCGCCAGCAGGTATACCAGCGGATACGAGCAGTACTTC. Using reference TRBV5-1 and TRBJ2-7 for the parts outside the CDR3, the full variable domain is KAGVTQTPRYLIKTRGQQVTLSCSPISGHRSVSWYQQTPGQGLQFLFEYFSETQRNKGNFPGRFSGRQFSNSRSEMNVSTLELGDSALYLCASRYTSGYEQYFGPGTRLTVT.

This clonotype was counted a few times. DNA for the CDR3: TGTGCCAGCAGTGAAGCGTCGGGCACTTACTACGAGCAGTACTTC. It translates to CASSEASGTYYEQYF. This chain joins TRBV2 and TRBJ2-7; D call uncertain. The germline V gene encodes CDR1 SNHLY and CDR2 FYNNEI. Trimming stripped 0 bases from V and 3 bases from J, with 12 bases between. This CDR3 is built from 15 residues.

The CDR3 sequence is CASNSPDREADTQYF. CDR3 bases: TGTGCCAGCAATTCCCCCGACAGGGAGGCAGATACGCAGTATTTT. The V gene is TRBV12-3 or TRBV12-4, the J gene TRBJ2-3; the D gene is possibly TRBD1 (7 bases). The CDR3 covers 15 residues. The V end lost 7 bases, the J end lost 4 bases, and 18 bases lay between the germline ends.

Many counts were recorded for this clonotype. The V and J genes are TRBV12-3 or TRBV12-4 and TRBJ1-6; 9 bases fit TRBD1. The CDR3 runs to 16 residues. The trim removed 5 bases at V and 7 bases at J, leaving 9 bases unmatched. The CDR3 bases are TGTGCCAGCAGTAGCTCCTGGACAGGGGTGAATTCACCCCTCCACTTT. This sequence encodes CASSSSWTGVNSPLHF.

This clonotype was detected a few times. V gene TRBV5-1 combines with J gene TRBJ2-6; D unresolved. The germline gives CDR1 SGHRS, CDR2 YFSETQ. V lost 0 bases to trimming and J lost 0 bases, with 13 bases between them. This CDR3 contains 18 residues. CDR3 nucleotides: TGCGCCAGCAGCTTGGAAGGGTCCGGTATCTCTGGGGCCAACGTCCTGACTTTC. This translates into CASSLEGSGISGANVLTF. The full variable domain, in which reference TRBV5-1 and TRBJ2-6 provide the parts outside the CDR3, is KAGVTQTPRYLIKTRGQQVTLSCSPISGHRSVSWYQQTPGQGLQFLFEYFSETQRNKGNFPGRFSGRQFSNSRSEMNVSTLELGDSALYLCASSLEGSGISGANVLTFGAGSRLTVL.

This clonotype was seen a single time. This chain joins TRBV12-3 or TRBV12-4 and TRBJ2-2; the D gene is possibly TRBD1 (5 bases). The CDR3 has 16 residues. V was pared by 5 bases and J by 0 bases, with 13 bases between. This CDR3 is CASSPPGQPNTGELFF. Written as DNA, the CDR3 is TGTGCCAGCAGTCCTCCCGGACAACCGAACACCGGGGAGCTGTTTTTT.

The rearrangement uses TRBV7-2 and TRBJ2-1; 9 nucleotides align to TRBD2. CDR3 size: 15 residues. CDR1 is SGHTA and CDR2 is FQGNSA in the germline V gene. J gave up 4 bases and V 5 bases, and 6 bases lay outside the gene matches. CDR3 sequence reads: CASSELAGAYNEQFF. CDR3 DNA: TGTGCCAGCAGCGAACTAGCGGGCGCATACAATGAGCAGTTCTTC.

This clonotype was seen once. The chain uses TRBV6-1 and TRBJ2-1, with D possibly being TRBD1 (6 bases). Per the germline V gene, CDR1 is MNHNS and CDR2 is SASEGT. The CDR3 spans 14 residues. Trimming removed 2 bases from V and 9 bases from J, with 14 bases in between. CDR3 sequence reads: CASSETGSGVEQFF. For the CDR3, the DNA is TGTGCCAGCAGTGAAACAGGTTCAGGGGTTGAGCAGTTCTTC.

The chain uses TRBV5-1 and TRBJ2-3; a possible D gene is TRBD2 (6 bases). The CDR3 spans 15 residues. Germline V gene data show CDR1 as SGHRS and CDR2 as YFSETQ. Trimming left V 7 bases short and J 1 base short, with 16 bases between. The CDR3 DNA follows: TGCGCCAGCTTCGAGGGCGGGGCGCGCACAGATACGCAGTATTTT. Encoded protein: CASFEGGARTDTQYF.

Only a few counts were recorded for this clonotype. The V call is TRBV4-3, the J call TRBJ2-3; 7 positions match TRBD2. Looked up from germline, CDR1 is LGHNA and CDR2 is YSLEER. V trimming: 0 bases; J trimming: 3 bases; junction bases outside the gene matches: 6. The CDR3 totals 16 residues. The DNA of the CDR3 is TGCGCCAGCAGCCAAGATCCTAGCGGAAATACAGATACGCAGTATTTT. This sequence encodes CASSQDPSGNTDTQYF.

This rearrangement joins TRBV6-2 or TRBV6-3 to TRBJ2-7; D not resolved. Trimming took 7 bases from V and 1 from J, leaving 8 bases between them. Germline V gene sequence: CDR1 MNHEY, CDR2 SVGEGT. This CDR3 spans 12 amino acids. The CDR3 region has the DNA TGTGCCAGCAAGTCAGTATCCTACGAGCAGTACTTC. It is translated as CASKSVSYEQYF.

The chain joins TRBV27 to TRBJ2-7, with D unresolved. The CDR3 is made up of 14 amino acids. Germline assignment: CDR1 MNHEY and CDR2 SMNVEV (reference sequence). Trimming took 0 bases from V and 5 from J, leaving 11 bases between them. The CDR3 nucleotides are TGTGCCAGCAGTTTATCGAGGTCGAGCCACGAGCAGTACTTC. It translates to CASSLSRSSHEQYF.

This clonotype came up a few times. The rearrangement joins TRBV7-2 to TRBJ2-3; possibly TRBD2 for D (6 bases). Germline lookup yields CDR1 SGHTA and CDR2 FQGNSA. The CDR3 contains 14 residues. The ends were cut back, 3 bases at V and 9 bases at J, with 16 bases in the middle. The CDR3 DNA is TGTGCCAGCAGCTTGGGCCTAGCGATGGAAACGCAGTATTTT. Its protein is CASSLGLAMETQYF. Looking up the rest from reference TRBV7-2 and TRBJ2-3 gives the full variable domain: GAGVSQSPSNKVTEKGKDVELRCDPISGHTALYWYRQSLGQGLEFLIYFQGNSAPDKSGLPSDRFSAERTGGSVSTLTIQRTQQEDSAVYLCASSLGLAMETQYFGPGTRLTVL.

The chain joins TRBV5-4 to TRBJ2-1; D may be TRBD1 (5 bases). V lost 6 bases, J lost 11 bases, and 12 bases lay in between. This CDR3 is 11 amino acids long. CDR1 is SGHNT and CDR2 is YYREEE in the germline V gene (reference sequence). Written as DNA, the CDR3 is TGTGCCAGCACACTACAGGACAAGCAGTTCTTC. Protein product: CASTLQDKQFF.

The V and J genes are TRBV5-1 and TRBJ2-7; D is perhaps TRBD1 (5 bases). V dropped 0 bases and J dropped 3 bases, with 10 bases sitting between them. Per germline, CDR1 SGHRS and CDR2 YFSETQ. The length of the CDR3 is 14 residues. The CDR3 spells CASSLGNRNYEQYF. The DNA of the CDR3 is TGCGCCAGCAGCTTGGGAAACAGGAACTACGAGCAGTACTTC. The complete variable domain, with remaining parts taken from reference TRBV5-1 and TRBJ2-7, reads KAGVTQTPRYLIKTRGQQVTLSCSPISGHRSVSWYQQTPGQGLQFLFEYFSETQRNKGNFPGRFSGRQFSNSRSEMNVSTLELGDSALYLCASSLGNRNYEQYFGPGTRLTVT.

This chain links TRBV6-6 with TRBJ1-2; 7 bases fit TRBD1. The CDR3 runs to 13 residues. With V trimmed by 5 bases and J by 5 bases, 5 bases remained unmatched. Germline V gene sequence: CDR1 MNHNY, CDR2 SVGAGI (reference sequence). The CDR3 DNA follows: TGTGCCAGCAGTGCGACAGGGAGGTATGGCTACACCTTC. Translated: CASSATGRYGYTF.

The J gene is TRBJ2-5, the V gene TRBV7-2; 10 bases fit TRBD2. CDR3 length equals 15 residues. Unmatched junction bases numbered 6, after V lost 3 bases and J lost 5 bases. Germline CDR1 is SGHTA and CDR2 is FQGNSA. CDR3 region: CASSFQRGGGETQYF. The CDR3 DNA reads as TGTGCCAGCAGCTTCCAGCGGGGGGGAGGGGAGACCCAGTACTTC.

This clonotype was found a few times. V gene TRBV13 combines with J gene TRBJ2-1, with D tentatively TRBD2 (5 bases). Germline V gene lookup returns CDR1 PRHDT and CDR2 FYEKMQ (reference sequence). Trimming took off 5 bases at V and 9 bases at J, with 11 bases between the two ends. The CDR3 extends over 12 amino acids. CDR3 amino acids: CASSTEAVEQFF. CDR3 nucleotides: TGTGCCAGCAGCACCGAAGCGGTTGAGCAGTTCTTC.

This clonotype has only a few counts. The chain links TRBV3-1 to TRBJ2-1; D is undetermined. Trimming took off 4 bases at V and 7 bases at J, with 11 bases between the two ends. CDR1 and CDR2 (germline): LGHDT, YNNKEL (reference sequence). CDR3 length equals 13 residues. CDR3 DNA: TGTGCCAGCAGCCTCTCTTTCTATAATGAGCAGTTCTTC. Translating it yields CASSLSFYNEQFF.

This clonotype occurred a few times. This chain links TRBV5-1 with TRBJ2-5; 7 positions match TRBD2. Germline V gene lookup returns CDR1 SGHRS and CDR2 YFSETQ. CDR3 length: 14 amino acids. V gave up 4 bases and J gave up 0 bases; unmatched junction bases: 3. CDR3 sequence (DNA): TGCGCCAGCAGCCGGGGGGACCACCAAGAGACCCAGTACTTC. As protein: CASSRGDHQETQYF.

The sample holds a few counts of this clonotype. The chain employs TRBV12-3 or TRBV12-4 and TRBJ2-7; 12 nucleotides align to TRBD2. The CDR3 runs 19 residues. Losses at the gene ends were 5 bases for V and 0 bases for J; bases not matched to a gene: 14. The CDR3 DNA reads TGTGCCAGCAGTCCACTCCTCACTAGCGGGAGGTTAAGCTCCTACGAGCAGTACTTC. This encodes CASSPLLTSGRLSSYEQYF.

This sequence joins TRBV7-6 and TRBJ2-3, with TRBD2 matching 9 bases. V dropped 2 bases and J dropped 2; count of bases not matched to a gene: 8. This CDR3 is built from 17 residues. The germline V gene has CDR1 SGHVS and CDR2 FNYEAQ. CDR3: CASSLMREGPTTDTQYF. CDR3 DNA sequence: TGTGCCAGCAGCTTAATGCGGGAGGGCCCGACCACAGATACGCAGTATTTT.